The present entry profiles one T cell receptor beta chain with its context. This entry comes from a study of blood T cell repertoires in COVID-19. Study context: COVID-19 samples from acute and convalescent phases originated in the United States, Italy and Spain. From T cells, B-cell-depleted T cells, or PBMCs came the material, which was cDNA or gDNA.

Germline lookup yields CDR1 MDHEN and CDR2 SYDVKM. V was clipped by 1 base and J by 4 bases; unmatched bases: 3. The CDR3 spans 16 residues. Measured with immunoSEQ multiplex PCR; TCRdb has only the in-frame clones, and not every one. The repertoire holds some 220,000 clones, with approximately 90% as singletons. The TCR originated in a woman aged 40 to 49 with acute COVID-19. The rearrangement uses TRBV28 and TRBJ2-5; 13 bases are shared with TRBD2. Material for sequencing was PBMCs or T cells enriched from blood (not recorded which). CDR3 in DNA: TGTGCCAGCAGTTTATCACTAGCGGGGGGGCGAGAGACCCAGTACTTC. This codes for CASSLSLAGGRETQYF.